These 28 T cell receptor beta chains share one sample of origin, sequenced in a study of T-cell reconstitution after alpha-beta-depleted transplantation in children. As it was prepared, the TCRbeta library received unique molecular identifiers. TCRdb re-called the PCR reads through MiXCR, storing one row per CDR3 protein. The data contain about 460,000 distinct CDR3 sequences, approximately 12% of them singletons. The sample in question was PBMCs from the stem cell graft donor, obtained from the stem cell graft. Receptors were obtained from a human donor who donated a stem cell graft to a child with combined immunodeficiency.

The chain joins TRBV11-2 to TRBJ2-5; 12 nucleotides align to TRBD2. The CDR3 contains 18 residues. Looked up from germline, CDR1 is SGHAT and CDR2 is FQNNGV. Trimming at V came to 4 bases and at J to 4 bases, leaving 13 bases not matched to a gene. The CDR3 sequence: CASSSRGTSGGLGETQYF. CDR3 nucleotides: TGTGCCAGCAGCTCAAGGGGCACTAGCGGGGGGCTGGGAGAGACCCAGTACTTC.

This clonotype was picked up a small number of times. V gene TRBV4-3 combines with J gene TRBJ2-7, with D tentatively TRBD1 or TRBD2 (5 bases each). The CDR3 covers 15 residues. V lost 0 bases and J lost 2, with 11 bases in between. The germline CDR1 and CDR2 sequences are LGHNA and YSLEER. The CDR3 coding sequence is TGCGCCAGCAGCCAAGATACTTGGGGACCCTACGAGCAGTACTTC. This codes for CASSQDTWGPYEQYF.

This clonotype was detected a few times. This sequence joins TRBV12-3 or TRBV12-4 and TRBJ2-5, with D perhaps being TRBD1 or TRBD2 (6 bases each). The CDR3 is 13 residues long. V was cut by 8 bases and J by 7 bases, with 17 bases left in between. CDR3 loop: CASLVGEGGTQYF. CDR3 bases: TGTGCCAGCCTTGTCGGCGAGGGGGGGACCCAGTACTTC.

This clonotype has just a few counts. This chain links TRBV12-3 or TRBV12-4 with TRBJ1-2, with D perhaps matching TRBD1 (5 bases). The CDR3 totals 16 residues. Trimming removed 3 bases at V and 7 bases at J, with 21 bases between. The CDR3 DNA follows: TGTGCCAGCAGTTTTCTATCGGGGGAAGGGCGAGGTGGCTACACCTTC. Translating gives CASSFLSGEGRGGYTF.

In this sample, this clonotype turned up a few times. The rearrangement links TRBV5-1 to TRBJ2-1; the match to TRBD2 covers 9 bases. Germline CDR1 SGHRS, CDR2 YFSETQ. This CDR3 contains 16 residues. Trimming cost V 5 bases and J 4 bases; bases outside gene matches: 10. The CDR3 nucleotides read TGCGCCAGCAGTTCGGACAGCCTAGCGGGATACAATGAGCAGTTCTTC. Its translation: CASSSDSLAGYNEQFF. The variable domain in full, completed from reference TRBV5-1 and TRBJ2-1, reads KAGVTQTPRYLIKTRGQQVTLSCSPISGHRSVSWYQQTPGQGLQFLFEYFSETQRNKGNFPGRFSGRQFSNSRSEMNVSTLELGDSALYLCASSSDSLAGYNEQFFGPGTRLTVL.

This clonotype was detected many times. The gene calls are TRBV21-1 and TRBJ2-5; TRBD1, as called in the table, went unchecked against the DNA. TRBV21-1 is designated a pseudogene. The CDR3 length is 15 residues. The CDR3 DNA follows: TGTGCCAGCAGCACCCGCTGGGACAGCCAAGAGACCCAGTACTTC. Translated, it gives CASSTRWDSQETQYF.

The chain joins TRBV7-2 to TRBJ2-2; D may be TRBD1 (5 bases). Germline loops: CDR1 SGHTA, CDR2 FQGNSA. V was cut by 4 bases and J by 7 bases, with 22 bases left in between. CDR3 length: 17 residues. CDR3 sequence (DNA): TGTGCCAGCAGCTCCAGTTGGACAACCCTTCGGATCGGGGAGCTGTTTTTT. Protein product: CASSSSWTTLRIGELFF.

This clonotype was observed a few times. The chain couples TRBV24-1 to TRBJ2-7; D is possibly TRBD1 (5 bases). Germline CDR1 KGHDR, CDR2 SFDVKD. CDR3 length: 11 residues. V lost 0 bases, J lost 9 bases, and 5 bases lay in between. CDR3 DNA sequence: TGTGCCACCAGTGATTTGAGGGGGCAGTACTTC. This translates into CATSDLRGQYF.

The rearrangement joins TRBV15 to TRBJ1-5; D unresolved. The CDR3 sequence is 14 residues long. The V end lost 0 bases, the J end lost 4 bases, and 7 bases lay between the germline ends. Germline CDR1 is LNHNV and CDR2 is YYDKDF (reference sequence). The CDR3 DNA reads TGTGCCACCAGCAGAGATTCCAGGAATCAGCCCCAGCATTTT. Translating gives CATSRDSRNQPQHF.

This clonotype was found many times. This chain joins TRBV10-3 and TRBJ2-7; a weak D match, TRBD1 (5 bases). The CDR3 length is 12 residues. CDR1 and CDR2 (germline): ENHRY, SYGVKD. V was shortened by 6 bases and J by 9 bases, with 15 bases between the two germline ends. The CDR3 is CAIRGTGVPQYF. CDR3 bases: TGTGCCATCAGAGGAACAGGCGTGCCGCAGTACTTC.

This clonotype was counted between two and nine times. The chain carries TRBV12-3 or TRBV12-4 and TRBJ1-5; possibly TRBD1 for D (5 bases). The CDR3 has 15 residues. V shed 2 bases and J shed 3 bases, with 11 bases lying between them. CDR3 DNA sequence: TGTGCCAGCAGTTTATCTGGGGGGATCAATCAGCCCCAGCATTTT. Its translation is CASSLSGGINQPQHF.

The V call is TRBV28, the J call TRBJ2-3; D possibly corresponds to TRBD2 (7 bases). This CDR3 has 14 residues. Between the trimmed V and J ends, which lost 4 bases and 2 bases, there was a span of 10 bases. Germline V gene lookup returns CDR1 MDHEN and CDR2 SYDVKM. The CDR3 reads CASSSAGATDTQYF. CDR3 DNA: TGTGCCAGCAGTTCGGCGGGGGCCACAGATACGCAGTATTTT.

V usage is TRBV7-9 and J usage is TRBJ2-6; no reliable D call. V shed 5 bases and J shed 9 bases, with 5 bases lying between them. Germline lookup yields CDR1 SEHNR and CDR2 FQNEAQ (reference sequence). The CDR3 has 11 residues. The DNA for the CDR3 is TGTGCCAGCAGCAGTGACAACGTCCTGACTTTC. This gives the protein CASSSDNVLTF. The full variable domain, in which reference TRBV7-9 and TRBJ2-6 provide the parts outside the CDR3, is DTGVSQNPRHKITKRGQNVTFRCDPISEHNRLYWYRQTLGQGPEFLTYFQNEAQLEKSRLLSDRFSAERPKGSFSTLEIQRTEQGDSAMYLCASSSDNVLTFGAGSRLTVL.

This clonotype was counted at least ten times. The CDR3 region has the DNA TGTGCCAGTAGCCCGCCCCTCATAAAACAGGGGAAGATCAAAGGGAATGAGCAGTTCTTC. Translating gives CASSPPLIKQGKIKGNEQFF. V and J are TRBV19 and TRBJ2-1, with TRBD1 matching over 7 bases. Germline V gene lookup returns CDR1 LNHDA and CDR2 SQIVND (reference sequence). Trimming at V came to 6 bases and at J to 7 bases, leaving 27 bases not matched to a gene. The CDR3 is made up of 20 amino acids.

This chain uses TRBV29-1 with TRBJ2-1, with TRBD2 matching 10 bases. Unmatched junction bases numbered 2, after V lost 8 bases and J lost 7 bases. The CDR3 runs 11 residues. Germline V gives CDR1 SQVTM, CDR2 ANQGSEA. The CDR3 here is CSMGLANEQFF. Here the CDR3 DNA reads TGCAGCATGGGACTAGCGAATGAGCAGTTCTTC.

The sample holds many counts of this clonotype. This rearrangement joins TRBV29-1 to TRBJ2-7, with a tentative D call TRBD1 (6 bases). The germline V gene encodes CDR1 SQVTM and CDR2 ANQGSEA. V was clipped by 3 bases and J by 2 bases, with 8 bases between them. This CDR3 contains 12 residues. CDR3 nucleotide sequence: TGCAGCGTTGAGGACAGAGCCTACGAGCAGTACTTC. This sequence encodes CSVEDRAYEQYF.

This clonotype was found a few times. This CDR3 is CASSPSYGVNEQFF. The CDR3 DNA follows: TGTGCCAGCTCACCCTCCTACGGGGTCAATGAGCAGTTCTTC. This rearrangement joins TRBV18 to TRBJ2-1; a weak D match, TRBD2 (5 bases). CDR1 and CDR2 from the germline V gene are KGHSH and LQKENI. The CDR3 is 14 residues long. The ends were cut back, 3 bases at V and 6 bases at J, with 12 bases in the middle.

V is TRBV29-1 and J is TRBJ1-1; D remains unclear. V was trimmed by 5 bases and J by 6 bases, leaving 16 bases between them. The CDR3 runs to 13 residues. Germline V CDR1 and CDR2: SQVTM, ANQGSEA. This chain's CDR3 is CSVPKPGYSEAFF. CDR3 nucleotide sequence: TGCAGCGTTCCAAAACCGGGATACTCTGAAGCTTTCTTT.

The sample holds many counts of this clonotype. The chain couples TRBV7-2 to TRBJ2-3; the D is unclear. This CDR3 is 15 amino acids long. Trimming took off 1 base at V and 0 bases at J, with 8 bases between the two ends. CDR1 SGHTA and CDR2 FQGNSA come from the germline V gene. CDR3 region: CASSLDGGSTDTQYF. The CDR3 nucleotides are TGTGCCAGCAGCTTAGATGGCGGAAGCACAGATACGCAGTATTTT. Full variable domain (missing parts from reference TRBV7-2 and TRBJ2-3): GAGVSQSPSNKVTEKGKDVELRCDPISGHTALYWYRQSLGQGLEFLIYFQGNSAPDKSGLPSDRFSAERTGGSVSTLTIQRTQQEDSAVYLCASSLDGGSTDTQYFGPGTRLTVL.

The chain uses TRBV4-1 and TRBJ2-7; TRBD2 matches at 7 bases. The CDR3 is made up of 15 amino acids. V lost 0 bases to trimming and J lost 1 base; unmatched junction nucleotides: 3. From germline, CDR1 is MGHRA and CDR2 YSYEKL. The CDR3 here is CASSQDPGGSYEQYF. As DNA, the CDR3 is TGCGCCAGCAGCCAAGATCCCGGGGGGTCCTACGAGCAGTACTTC.

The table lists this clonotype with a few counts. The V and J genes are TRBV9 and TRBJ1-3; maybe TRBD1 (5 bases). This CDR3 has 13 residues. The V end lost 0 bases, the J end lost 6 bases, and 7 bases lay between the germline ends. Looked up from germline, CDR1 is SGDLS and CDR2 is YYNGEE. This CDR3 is CASSVGGENTIYF. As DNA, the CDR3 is TGTGCCAGCAGCGTAGGGGGGGAAAACACCATATATTTT.

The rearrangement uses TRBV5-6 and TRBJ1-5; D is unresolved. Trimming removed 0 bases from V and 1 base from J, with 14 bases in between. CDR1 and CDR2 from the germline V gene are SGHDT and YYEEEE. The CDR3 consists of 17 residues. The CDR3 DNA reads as TGTGCCAGCAGCTTGGGCCCTGATCGGATCAGCAATCAGCCCCAGCATTTT. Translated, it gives CASSLGPDRISNQPQHF. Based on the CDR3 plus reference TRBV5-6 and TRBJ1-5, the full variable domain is DAGVTQSPTHLIKTRGQQVTLRCSPKSGHDTVSWYQQALGQGPQFIFQYYEEEERQRGNFPDRFSGHQFPNYSSELNVNALLLGDSALYLCASSLGPDRISNQPQHFGDGTRLSIL.

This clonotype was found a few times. The CDR3 DNA reads as TGTGCCAGCAGCCAAGGGGGAGGGGTAGAGAGCTATGGCTACACCTTC. Its translation is CASSQGGGVESYGYTF. The chain is built from TRBV3-1 and TRBJ1-2, with D maybe TRBD1 (5 bases). Trimming took 1 base from V and 4 from J, leaving 16 bases between them. CDR3 length equals 16 residues. Looked up from germline, CDR1 is LGHDT and CDR2 is YNNKEL (reference sequence).

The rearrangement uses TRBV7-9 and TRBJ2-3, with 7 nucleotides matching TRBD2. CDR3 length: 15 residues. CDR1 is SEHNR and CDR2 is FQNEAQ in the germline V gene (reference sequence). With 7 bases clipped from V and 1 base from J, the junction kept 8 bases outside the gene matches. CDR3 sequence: CASTPSAGGTDTQYF. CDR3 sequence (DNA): TGTGCCAGCACGCCGTCGGCGGGGGGCACAGATACGCAGTATTTT.

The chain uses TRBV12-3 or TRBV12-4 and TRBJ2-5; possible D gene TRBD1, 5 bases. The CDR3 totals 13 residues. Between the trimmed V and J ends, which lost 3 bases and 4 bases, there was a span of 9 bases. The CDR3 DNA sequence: TGTGCCAGCAGTTTGTCCAGGGTAGAGACCCAGTACTTC. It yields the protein CASSLSRVETQYF.

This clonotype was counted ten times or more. The CDR3 here is CASSRGRGDTEAFF. The CDR3 nucleotides read TGCGCCAGCAGCCGGGGGCGCGGGGACACTGAAGCTTTCTTT. The chain uses TRBV5-1 and TRBJ1-1, with a possible D match to TRBD1 (6 bases). Between the trimmed V and J ends, which lost 4 bases and 3 bases, there was a span of 13 bases. Looked up from germline, CDR1 is SGHRS and CDR2 is YFSETQ. The CDR3 covers 14 residues.

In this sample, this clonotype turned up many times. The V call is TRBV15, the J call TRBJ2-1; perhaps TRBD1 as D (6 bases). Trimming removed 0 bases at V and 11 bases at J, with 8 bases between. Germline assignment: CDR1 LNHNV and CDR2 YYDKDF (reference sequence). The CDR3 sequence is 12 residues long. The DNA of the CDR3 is TGTGCCACCAGCAGAGAAAGGGGGAAGCAGTTCTTC. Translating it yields CATSRERGKQFF.

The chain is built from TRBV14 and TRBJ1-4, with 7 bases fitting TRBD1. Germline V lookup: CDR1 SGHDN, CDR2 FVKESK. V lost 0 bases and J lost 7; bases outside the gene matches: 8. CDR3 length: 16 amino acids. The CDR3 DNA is TGTGCCAGCAGCCAAGAGGTGTGGACAGGCGTTGAAAAACTGTTTTTT. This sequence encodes CASSQEVWTGVEKLFF.